Listed here are 11 T cell receptor beta chains from one sample, sequenced in a study of T cells in Graves' hyperthyroidism and ophthalmopathy. There were TCR beta CDR3 regions amplified from RNA transcripts. Initially, a first-round RT-PCR of the TCR CDR3 employed the HTBI primer set. In TCRdb, the multiplex PCR reads were re-called with MiXCR into one record per CDR3 protein. In the table there are 350,000 to 400,000 distinct CDR3 sequences, more than 12% of which are singletons. Sequenced input: blood. The receptors here all came from a woman younger than 45 with Graves' hyperthyroidism.

This clonotype was counted between two and nine times. This chain links TRBV29-1 with TRBJ1-3, with a weak D call TRBD1 (5 bases). Trimming shortened V by 7 bases and J by 0 bases, and 13 bases separated the two germline ends. Germline assignment: CDR1 SQVTM and CDR2 ANQGSEA. This CDR3 comprises 14 residues. The DNA for the CDR3 is TGCAGCGCGGCCCGAGGGGACTCTGGAAACACCATATATTTT. This sequence encodes CSAARGDSGNTIYF.

As for this clonotype: A much larger clonotype is one base distant, so this may be a read error. The genes are TRBV9 and TRBJ2-4; TRBD2 matches at 12 bases. V lost 4 bases to trimming and J lost 0 bases; unmatched junction nucleotides: 2. From germline, CDR1 is SGDLS and CDR2 YYNGEE. The length of the CDR3 is 16 residues. The chain's CDR3 is CASSPGLAGAKNIQYF. CDR3 DNA: TGTGCCAGCAGCCCGGGACTAGCGGGAGCCAAAAACATTCAGTACTTC.

This clonotype was seen at least ten times. The chain uses TRBV3-1 and TRBJ2-5, with 7 positions matching TRBD2. The CDR3 spans 14 residues. The V and J ends lost 5 bases and 1 base, in that order; junction bases with no gene match: 4. Germline V gene sequence: CDR1 LGHDT, CDR2 YNNKEL (reference sequence). The CDR3, as DNA: TGTGCCAGCAGCTCCCGGACTAGCCAAGAGACCCAGTACTTC. It specifies CASSSRTSQETQYF.

The rearrangement links TRBV10-1 to TRBJ1-5, with 8 bases that match TRBD1. V gave up 8 bases and J gave up 7 bases; unmatched junction bases: 13. The CDR3 runs 15 residues. CDR1 and CDR2 from the germline V gene are WNHNN and SYGVQD (reference sequence). This CDR3 is CASRGQGQLRQPQHF. As DNA, the CDR3 is TGCGCCAGCCGTGGACAGGGACAGTTGAGACAGCCCCAGCATTTT.

This clonotype has a count of ten or more. This chain connects TRBV7-9 to TRBJ2-3; D assignment may be TRBD1 or TRBD2 (6 bases each). Trimming left V 5 bases short and J 2 bases short, with 14 bases between. The CDR3 runs 15 residues. Germline V gene data show CDR1 as SEHNR and CDR2 as FQNEAQ (reference sequence). The CDR3 DNA is TGTGCCAGCAGCCCTCGGCGGGACAACACAGATACGCAGTATTTT. Amino acid sequence: CASSPRRDNTDTQYF. The full variable domain, rest sourced from reference TRBV7-9 and TRBJ2-3, is DTGVSQNPRHKITKRGQNVTFRCDPISEHNRLYWYRQTLGQGPEFLTYFQNEAQLEKSRLLSDRFSAERPKGSFSTLEIQRTEQGDSAMYLCASSPRRDNTDTQYFGPGTRLTVL.

Ten or more counts support this clonotype. The V gene is TRBV27, the J gene TRBJ2-3; TRBD1 matches at 7 bases. CDR1 MNHEY and CDR2 SMNVEV come from the germline V gene (reference sequence). The CDR3 is 16 residues long. The trim removed 4 bases at V and 0 bases at J, leaving 7 bases unmatched. CDR3 sequence reads: CASSSLQGTSTDTQYF. The CDR3 DNA reads as TGTGCCAGCAGTTCCCTACAGGGGACCAGCACAGATACGCAGTATTTT.

The chain employs TRBV28 and TRBJ2-4; 12 bases fit TRBD2. The end of the DNA aligns better with TRBJ2-1, so the J call may be wrong. The CDR3 has 18 residues. Germline assignment: CDR1 MDHEN and CDR2 SYDVKM. The CDR3 nucleotides are TGTGCCAGCAATTCTCCCTTTCGACTAGCGGGAGATTCGGACATTCAGTTCTTC. It yields the protein CASNSPFRLAGDSDIQFF.

In this sample, this clonotype turned up many times. The chain joins TRBV11-2 to TRBJ2-3; D perhaps matches TRBD2 (6 bases). This CDR3 region has 14 residues. The V end lost 1 base, the J end lost 2 bases, and 7 bases lay between the germline ends. Germline-derived CDR1 and CDR2 are SGHAT and FQNNGV. The CDR3 nucleotides are TGTGCCAGCAGCTTAGCGGGAGCCACAGATACGCAGTATTTT. Protein: CASSLAGATDTQYF. The whole variable domain, filled in from reference TRBV11-2 and TRBJ2-3, reads EAGVAQSPRYKIIEKRQSVAFWCNPISGHATLYWYQQILGQGPKLLIQFQNNGVVDDSQLPKDRFSAERLKGVDSTLKIQPAKLEDSAVYLCASSLAGATDTQYFGPGTRLTVL.

In this sample, this clonotype turned up a few times. V gene TRBV7-6 combines with J gene TRBJ1-3; maybe TRBD1 (6 bases). CDR3 length: 17 residues. The germline V gene encodes CDR1 SGHVS and CDR2 FNYEAQ. V was cut by 1 base and J by 2 bases, with 15 bases left in between. The CDR3 DNA reads as TGTGCCAGCAGCTTAGGAGCCTCGACAGGAACTGGAAACACCATATATTTT. Translating gives CASSLGASTGTGNTIYF.

This clonotype showed up many times. The J gene is TRBJ2-7, the V gene TRBV2; 7 bases map to TRBD1. CDR1 SNHLY and CDR2 FYNNEI come from the germline V gene. V lost 5 bases, J lost 3 bases, and 7 bases stayed unmatched. The CDR3 spans 14 residues. In DNA form, the CDR3 reads TGTGCCAGCAGTCTAGGGCCAGGGGGCTACGAGCAGTACTTC. As protein: CASSLGPGGYEQYF.

This clonotype was seen ten or more times. The V gene is TRBV28, the J gene TRBJ1-2; D is undetermined. There are 14 residues in the CDR3. Germline-derived CDR1 and CDR2 are MDHEN and SYDVKM. The V gene lost 5 bases and the J gene lost 0 bases, with 10 bases spanning the gap. This chain's CDR3 is CASSIPGANYGYTF. The CDR3 nucleotides are TGTGCCAGCAGTATCCCCGGGGCTAACTATGGCTACACCTTC.